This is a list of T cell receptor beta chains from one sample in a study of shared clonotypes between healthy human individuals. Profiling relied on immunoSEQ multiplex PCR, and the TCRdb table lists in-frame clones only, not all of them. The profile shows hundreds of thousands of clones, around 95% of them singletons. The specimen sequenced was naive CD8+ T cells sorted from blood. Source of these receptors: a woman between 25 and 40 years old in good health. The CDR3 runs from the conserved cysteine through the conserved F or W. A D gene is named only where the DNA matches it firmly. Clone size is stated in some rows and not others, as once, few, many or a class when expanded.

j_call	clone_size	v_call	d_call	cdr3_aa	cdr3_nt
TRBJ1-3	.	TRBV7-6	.	CASSRQDPSRGNTIYF	TGTGCCAGCAGCCGACAGGATCCTTCTAGGGGAAACACCATATATTTT
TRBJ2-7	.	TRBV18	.	CASSPTDLGSTGEQYF	TGTGCCAGCTCACCGACGGACTTAGGCTCAACCGGGGAGCAGTACTTC
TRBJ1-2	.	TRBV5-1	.	CASSPQQAGDYGYTF	TGCGCCAGCAGCCCCCAGCAAGCGGGGGACTATGGCTACACCTTC
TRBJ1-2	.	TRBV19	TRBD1	CASSVTPGTALPNYGYTF	TGTGCCAGTAGTGTTACCCCCGGGACAGCGCTTCCTAACTATGGCTACACCTTC
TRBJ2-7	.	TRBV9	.	CASSAGTNYEQYF	TGTGCCAGCAGCGCGGGAACGAACTACGAGCAGTACTTC
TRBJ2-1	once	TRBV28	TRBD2	CASRKAGGPANEQFF	TGTGCCAGCAGAAAAGCGGGAGGGCCCGCCAATGAGCAGTTCTTC
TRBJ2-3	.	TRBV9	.	CASRGTDTQYF	TGTGCCAGCAGGGGGACGGATACGCAGTATTTT
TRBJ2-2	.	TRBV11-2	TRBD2	CASRRPFAGGYTGELFF	TGTGCCAGCAGGCGTCCTTTCGCGGGAGGGTACACCGGGGAGCTGTTTTTT
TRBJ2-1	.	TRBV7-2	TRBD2	CASSLGAGSGRAWQFF	TGTGCCAGCAGCTTGGGGGCGGGTAGCGGGAGGGCCTGGCAGTTCTTC
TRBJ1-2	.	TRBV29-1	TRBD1	CSVVGQGLAYGYTF	TGCAGCGTTGTTGGACAGGGGTTGGCCTATGGCTACACCTTC
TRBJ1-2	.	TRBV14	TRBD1	CASSMTGVVYGYTF	TGTGCCAGCTCCATGACAGGGGTCGTGTATGGCTACACCTTC
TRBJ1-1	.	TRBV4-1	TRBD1	CASSPQGQLNTEAFF	TGCGCCAGCAGCCCACAGGGACAGCTCAACACTGAAGCTTTCTTT